The following is a TCR beta chain sequence with its context. This CDR3 has 18 amino acids. Trimming removed 2 bases from V and 0 bases from J, with 17 bases in between. The germline gives CDR1 MNHEY, CDR2 SVGEGT. The data stem from a study of blood T cell repertoires in COVID-19. Study in general: Sites across the United States, Italy and Spain contributed samples from acute and convalescent COVID-19. The analysed material was cDNA or gDNA that came from T cells, B-cell-depleted T cells, or PBMCs.

In the source study's methods: Estimation of nucleated cell counts relied on the amplification of reference gene primers. Here immunoSEQ multiplex PCR was the method, and the copy in TCRdb shows in-frame clones only, minus some. V, J and clone size are those of that table, while D and trimming were read from the DNA. This sample carries more than 65,000 clones, 75% to 85% of them seen once, and the ten largest clones take 6.3%. The chain uses TRBV6-2 or TRBV6-3 and TRBJ1-5, with D possibly matching TRBD1 (6 bases). Sequenced sample: peripheral blood. This clonotype was obtained from a woman aged 55-69 years with acute or convalescent COVID-19. Here the CDR3 reads CASSYERGGADSNQPQHF. In nucleotides, the CDR3 is TGTGCCAGCAGTTACGAAAGAGGGGGGGCTGATAGCAATCAGCCCCAGCATTTT.